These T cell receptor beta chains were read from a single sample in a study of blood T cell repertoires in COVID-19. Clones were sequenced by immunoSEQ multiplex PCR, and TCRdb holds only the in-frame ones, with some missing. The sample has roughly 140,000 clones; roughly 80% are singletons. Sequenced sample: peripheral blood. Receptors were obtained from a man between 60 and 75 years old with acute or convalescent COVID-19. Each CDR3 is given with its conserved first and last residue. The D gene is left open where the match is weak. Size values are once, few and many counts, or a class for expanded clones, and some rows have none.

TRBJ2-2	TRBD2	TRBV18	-	CASSPPNRGGNTGELFF	TGTGCCAGCTCACCACCGAATCGGGGGGGAAACACCGGGGAGCTGTTTTTT
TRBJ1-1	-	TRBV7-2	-	CASSSNSLNTEAFF	TGTGCCAGCAGCTCGAACAGCCTGAACACTGAAGCTTTCTTT
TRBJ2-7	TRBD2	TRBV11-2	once	CASSRGLATYEQYF	TGTGCCAGCAGCCGGGGACTAGCTACTTACGAGCAGTACTTC
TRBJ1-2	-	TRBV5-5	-	CASSLESGGYTF	TGTGCCAGCAGCTTGGAAAGCGGTGGCTACACCTTC
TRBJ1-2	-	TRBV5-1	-	CASSLALGQTMGYTF	TGCGCCAGCAGCTTGGCCCTCGGACAGACTATGGGCTACACCTTC
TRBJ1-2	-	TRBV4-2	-	CASSQESGMGYTF	TGTGCCAGCAGCCAAGAATCAGGAATGGGCTACACCTTC
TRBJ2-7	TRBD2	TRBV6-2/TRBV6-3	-	CASSSSPELAGRYEQYF	TGTGCCAGCAGTTCCTCCCCGGAGCTAGCGGGAAGGTACGAGCAGTACTTC
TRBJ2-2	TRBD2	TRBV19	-	CAVSGGTTENTGELFF	TGTGCCGTGTCGGGGGGGACCACAGAGAACACCGGGGAGCTGTTTTTT
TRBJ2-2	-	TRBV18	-	CASSPKRQANTGELFF	TGTGCCAGCTCACCTAAAAGACAAGCGAACACCGGGGAGCTGTTTTTT
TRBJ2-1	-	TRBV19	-	CASSGGGRYNEQFF	TGTGCCAGTAGTGGGGGGGGGCGTTACAATGAGCAGTTCTTC
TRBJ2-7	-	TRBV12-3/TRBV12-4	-	CASSNRDEQYF	TGTGCCAGCAGCAACAGGGACGAGCAGTACTTC
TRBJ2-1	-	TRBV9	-	CASSVPPWQDEQFF	TGTGCCAGCAGCGTACCTCCGTGGCAGGATGAGCAGTTCTTC
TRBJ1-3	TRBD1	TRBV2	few	CASSDRGVTTIYF	TGTGCCAGCAGTGACAGGGGGGTCACGACCATATATTTT
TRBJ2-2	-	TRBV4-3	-	CASSQDRGTGELFF	TGCGCCAGCAGCCAAGATCGGGGAACCGGGGAGCTGTTTTTT
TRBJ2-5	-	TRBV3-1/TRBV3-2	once	CASSQEGARSQQETQYF	TGTGCCAGCAGCCAAGAAGGGGCGAGAAGCCAACAAGAGACCCAGTACTTC
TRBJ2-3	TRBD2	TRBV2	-	CASRGGRVTDTQYF	TGTGCCAGCAGGGGCGGGAGGGTCACAGATACGCAGTATTTT
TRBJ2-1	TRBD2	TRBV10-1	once	CASSGLAGPNSVYNEQFF	TGCGCCAGCAGTGGACTAGCGGGCCCAAACTCCGTTTACAATGAGCAGTTCTTC
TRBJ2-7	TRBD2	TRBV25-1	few	CACSTSAAYEQYF	TGTGCCTGTTCGACTAGCGCCGCCTACGAGCAGTACTTC
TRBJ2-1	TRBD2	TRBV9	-	CASSVASGGHNEQFF	TGTGCCAGCAGCGTGGCTAGCGGGGGGCACAATGAGCAGTTCTTC
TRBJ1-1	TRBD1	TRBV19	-	CASSFGQGSTEAFF	TGTGCCAGTAGTTTCGGACAGGGCAGCACTGAAGCTTTCTTT
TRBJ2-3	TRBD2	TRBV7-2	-	CASSWIAGGGTDTQYF	TGTGCCAGCAGCTGGATAGCGGGGGGCGGGACAGATACGCAGTATTTT
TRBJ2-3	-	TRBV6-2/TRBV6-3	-	CASSRDSSTDTQYF	TGTGCCAGCAGCCGGGACTCCAGCACAGATACGCAGTATTTT
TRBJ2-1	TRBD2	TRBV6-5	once	CASSYSRGRGNNEQFF	TGTGCCAGCAGTTATTCTCGTGGGCGGGGGAACAATGAGCAGTTCTTC
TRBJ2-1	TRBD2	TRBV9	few	CASSTLPGGSYNEQFF	TGTGCCAGCAGTACCCTCCCGGGGGGGTCCTACAATGAGCAGTTCTTC
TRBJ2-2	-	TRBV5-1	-	CASSLVRTAYTGELFF	TGCGCCAGCAGCTTGGTCCGGACAGCCTACACCGGGGAGCTGTTTTTT
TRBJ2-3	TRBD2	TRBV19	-	CASSTGTSAHTQYF	TGTGCCAGTAGTACCGGGACTAGCGCCCATACGCAGTATTTT
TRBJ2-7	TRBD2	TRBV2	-	CASSDVAGAPYEQYF	TGTGCCAGCAGTGATGTAGCGGGGGCCCCCTACGAGCAGTACTTC
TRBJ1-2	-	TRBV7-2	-	CASSPAFGRGNDYGYTF	TGTGCCAGCAGCCCCGCCTTCGGGAGGGGGAATGACTATGGCTACACCTTC
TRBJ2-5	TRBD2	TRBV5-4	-	CASSLVAGEETQYF	TGTGCCAGCAGCTTGGTAGCGGGGGAAGAGACCCAGTACTTC
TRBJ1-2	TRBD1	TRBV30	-	CAWSVQGTGYTF	TGTGCCTGGAGCGTACAGGGGACTGGCTACACCTTC
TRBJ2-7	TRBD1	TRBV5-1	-	CASSRRQGTGEQYF	TGCGCCAGCAGCCGTCGACAGGGGACGGGAGAGCAGTACTTC
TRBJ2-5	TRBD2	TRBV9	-	CASSWGGAQETQYF	TGTGCCAGCAGCTGGGGGGGAGCACAAGAGACCCAGTACTTC
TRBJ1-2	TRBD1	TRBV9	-	CASSTAGTGNYGYTF	TGTGCCAGCAGCACCGCCGGGACAGGGAACTATGGCTACACCTTC
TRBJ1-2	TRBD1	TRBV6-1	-	CASRGQGVYGYTF	TGTGCCAGCAGAGGACAGGGGGTCTATGGCTACACCTTC
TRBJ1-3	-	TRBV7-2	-	CASSLGSRSSGNTIYF	TGTGCCAGCAGCTTAGGGTCAAGGAGCTCTGGAAACACCATATATTTT
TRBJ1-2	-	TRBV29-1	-	CSVERGGGYGYTF	TGCAGCGTTGAACGGGGGGGCGGCTATGGCTACACCTTC
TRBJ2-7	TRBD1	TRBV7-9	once	CASSLRQGSYEQYF	TGTGCCAGCAGCCTAAGACAGGGTAGCTACGAGCAGTACTTC
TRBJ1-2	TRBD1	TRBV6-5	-	CASSYSVGTGIYGYTF	TGTGCCAGCAGTTACTCTGTCGGGACAGGGATCTATGGCTACACCTTC
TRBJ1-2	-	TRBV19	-	CASSIDRQRYGYTF	TGTGCCAGTAGTATAGATCGACAGAGATATGGCTACACCTTC
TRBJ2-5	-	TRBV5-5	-	CASSLAGQLQETQYF	TGTGCCAGCAGCTTGGCTGGACAGTTACAAGAGACCCAGTACTTC